This T cell receptor (beta chain) was sequenced in a study of shared clonotypes between healthy human individuals. Generated by immunoSEQ multiplex PCR, the TCRdb table keeps only in-frame clones and is missing some. The sample includes roughly 380,000 clones, roughly 96% of them seen just once. This CDR3 has 12 residues. The germline gives CDR1 SGHRS, CDR2 YFSETQ. Trimming pared 2 bases from V and 5 bases from J, leaving 7 bases between. In the case of this clone: Additional DNA sequences in this sample encode the identical CDR3.

Source material: memory CD8+ T cells sorted from blood. Subset here: CD45RO+ cells pooled with CCR7-negative TemRA cells. The TCR sequence derives from a young man in good health. J is TRBJ2-5 and V is TRBV5-1, with D unclear. The CDR3 DNA reads as TGCGCCAGCAGCTTAGTTTCGGAGACCCAGTACTTC. It translates to CASSLVSETQYF.